This T cell receptor beta chain originates from a study of vaccination effects on CD4 cells after COVID-19 (dated by TCRdb to 2021 to 2024). About the study as a whole: Two doses of either the BNT162b2 or the mRNA-1273 mRNA SARS-CoV-2 vaccine were administered to participants. In both COVID-19 convalescent patients and infection-naive vaccine recipients, the study compared SARS-CoV-2 spike-specific CD4+ TCR repertoires from before mRNA vaccination with those from after it. The full study included roughly 11 COVID-19 convalescent patients and several SARS-CoV-2-naive healthy vaccine recipients. Cultures from other donors in the study were sequenced using the Oncomine TCR Beta short-read assay on an Illumina iSeq 100. The full study reports these points: Limitations of the study were the small number of convalescent patients and the absence of early post-infection timepoints. In healthy vaccine recipients, vaccine-induced clones were almost all SARS-CoV-2 mono-reactive, with only 1 of 255 being cross-reactive with common cold coronaviruses. Clones induced by infection and clones induced by vaccination both contracted markedly at late timepoints after vaccination, which fits with T cell responses waning over time.

To note about this clone: Its antigen has not been determined. The input lacks base qualities; no much larger clone sits a single base away.

In the ViraFEST assay, PBMC were stimulated with viral peptide pools, and TCR sequencing was then used to find antigen-specific CD4+ T cell clonotypes based on their expansion. After 10 to 11 days of culture, CD4+ T cells were isolated with the EasySep CD4+ T cell isolation kit. Negative nucleocapsid antibody results before and after vaccination confirmed that the healthy vaccine recipients had no prior SARS-CoV-2 infection. A few million PBMC per well were cultured with approximately 10 ug/ml peptides in IMDM containing 5% human AB serum, approximately 10 IU/ml IL-2 and gentamicin. On days 3 and 7, half of the culture medium was replaced with fresh IL-2-containing medium. Each peptide stimulation condition was cultured in triplicate wells unless otherwise noted. PBMC were separated from whole blood using Ficoll-Paque Plus gradient centrifugation and were then either cryopreserved at -140C or used fresh. Overlapping peptide pools spanned the spike proteins of SARS-CoV-2 and the common cold coronaviruses HCoV-NL63, HCoV-OC43 and HCoV-229E. Genomic DNA was extracted from cultured CD4+ T cells with the QIAamp micro DNA kit.

Taken from cysteine to phenylalanine, the CDR3 has 15 residues. CDR3 DNA only is kept here, 45 bases in frame from base 1. For CDR1 and CDR2, the germline V gene lists MDHEN and SYDVKM. Trimming leaves V shorter by 4 bases and J shorter by 10 bases, with the junction holding 14 bases beyond the gene matches. The receptor library was made with the immunoSEQ multiplex PCR assay. DNA from the cultured and isolated CD4+ T cells underwent TCR beta CDR3 sequencing. In the original analysis: The analysis removed non-productive TCR sequences, trimmed reads to the CDR3 region, and retained only CDR3s that were 7 or more amino acids long. The MANAFEST web app was used to pick out antigen-specific clonotypes by comparing their expansion in peptide wells with that in reference cultures. For clones to be considered positive, expansion at FDR<0.05 versus reference and all other wells, an odds ratio above 5, and a frequency above 0.1% in two replicate wells were required. Cross-reactive clonotypes were defined as significantly expanded in SARS-CoV-2 spike wells and in at least one common cold coronavirus spike condition. CDR3 similarity was assessed by Levenshtein distance with the stringdist R package, and unrooted trees were built with ape in R 3.6.1. Sourced from immuneACCESS, this table was stored by TCRdb with only in-frame sequences that have V and J called. A share of the clones is absent; for the studies checked, an unresolved V gene accounts for under half, and the remainder has no known explanation. V and J calls and clone size follow that table, whereas D and trimming were derived from the DNA. In this sample the table shows about 40,000 clones, around 70% of which occur a single time. The leading ten clones occupy 22% of the sample.

Source: CD4+ T cells from PBMCs cultured with SARS-CoV-2 spike peptides, taken before COVID-19 vaccination. This sample's cell subset or site label indicates: SARS-CoV-2 spike overlapping peptide pool stimulation. Rearrangement joined TRBV28 to TRBJ2-7, with 9 bases aligning to TRBD2. This TCR derives from a human donor who received a COVID-19 vaccine. The DNA sequence is TGTGCCAGCAGTTCTGGGGACAGACTAGCGGTTGGACAGTACTTC. Protein translation: CASSSGDRLAVGQYF.